The T cell receptor (beta chain) described here comes from a study of blood T cell repertoires in COVID-19. The wider study: Material from acute and convalescent COVID-19 was sourced from the United States, Italy and Spain.

Germline V gene data show CDR1 as MNHEY and CDR2 as SVGAGI. The V end lost 8 bases, the J end lost 6 bases, and 17 bases lay between the germline ends. The CDR3 covers 15 residues. Those who participated ranged in age from roughly 18 to 90 years and resided in about two dozen US areas. The study counted Cohort 3 donors as recovered given two negative PCRs, clearance, or symptom resolution. Assay used: immunoSEQ multiplex PCR; TCRdb lists only in-frame clones, some missing. Among a few hundred thousand clones listed, roughly 87% were seen once. This clonotype was sampled from a woman aged 25 to 39 who had recovered from COVID-19. The sequencing input was PBMCs or T cells enriched from blood (not recorded which). The V gene is TRBV6-5, the J gene TRBJ1-6; TRBD1 is a possible D gene (5 bases). The chain's CDR3 is CASPGGLTTNSPLHF. CDR3 nucleotides: TGTGCCAGCCCGGGGGGACTTACTACTAATTCACCCCTCCACTTT.